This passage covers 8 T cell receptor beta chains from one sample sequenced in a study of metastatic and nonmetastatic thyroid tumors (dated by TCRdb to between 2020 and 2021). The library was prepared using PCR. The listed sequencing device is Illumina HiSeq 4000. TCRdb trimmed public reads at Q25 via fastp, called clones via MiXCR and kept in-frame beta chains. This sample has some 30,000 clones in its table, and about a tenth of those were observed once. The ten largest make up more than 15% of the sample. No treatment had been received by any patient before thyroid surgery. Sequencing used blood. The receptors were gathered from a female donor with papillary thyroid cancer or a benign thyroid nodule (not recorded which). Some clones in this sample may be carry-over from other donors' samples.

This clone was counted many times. CDR3 protein: CASSPNVIGPRKETQYF. The CDR3 DNA is TGCGCCAGCAGCCCAAATGTAATCGGGCCCCGGAAAGAGACCCAGTACTTC. The rearrangement uses TRBV5-1 and TRBJ2-5; D gene uncertain. Germline assignment: CDR1 SGHRS and CDR2 YFSETQ. CDR3 size: 17 residues. V was cut by 4 bases and J by 3 bases, with 22 bases left in between.

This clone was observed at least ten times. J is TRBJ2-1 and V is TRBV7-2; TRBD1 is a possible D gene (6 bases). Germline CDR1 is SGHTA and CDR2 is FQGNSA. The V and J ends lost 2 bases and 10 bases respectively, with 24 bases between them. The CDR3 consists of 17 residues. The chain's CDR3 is CASSLRLTGPFLGEQFF. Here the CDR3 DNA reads TGTGCCAGCAGCTTAAGGTTAACAGGGCCTTTTTTGGGAGAGCAGTTCTTC.

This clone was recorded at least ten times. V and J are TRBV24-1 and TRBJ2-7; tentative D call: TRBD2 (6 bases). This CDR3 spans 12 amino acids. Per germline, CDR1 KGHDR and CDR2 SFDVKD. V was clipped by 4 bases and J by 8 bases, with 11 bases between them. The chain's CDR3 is CATSEEGAKQYF. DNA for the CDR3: TGTGCCACCAGTGAGGAGGGAGCGAAGCAGTACTTC.

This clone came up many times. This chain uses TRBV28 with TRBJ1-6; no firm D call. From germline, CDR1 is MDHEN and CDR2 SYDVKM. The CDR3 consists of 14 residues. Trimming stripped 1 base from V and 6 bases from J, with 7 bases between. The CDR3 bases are TGTGCCAGCAGTTTATTAGGCACTAATTCACCCCTCCACTTT. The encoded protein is CASSLLGTNSPLHF.

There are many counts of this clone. CDR3 coding DNA: TGCGCCAGCAGTGAGTCGAAGGTACAGGGACTAGCGGGAGAAACCGGGGAGCTGTTTTTT. This sequence encodes CASSESKVQGLAGETGELFF. This chain joins TRBV10-1 and TRBJ2-2; 14 bases line up with TRBD2. Germline V gene sequence: CDR1 WNHNN, CDR2 SYGVQD (reference sequence). J gave up 5 bases and V 0 bases, and 11 bases lay outside the gene matches. This CDR3 has 20 residues.

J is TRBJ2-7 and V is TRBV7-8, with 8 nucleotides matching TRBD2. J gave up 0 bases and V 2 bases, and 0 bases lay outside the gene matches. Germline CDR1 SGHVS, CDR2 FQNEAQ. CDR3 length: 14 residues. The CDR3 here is CASSLLAGSYEQYF. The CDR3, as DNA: TGTGCCAGCAGCTTACTAGCGGGCTCCTACGAGCAGTACTTC.

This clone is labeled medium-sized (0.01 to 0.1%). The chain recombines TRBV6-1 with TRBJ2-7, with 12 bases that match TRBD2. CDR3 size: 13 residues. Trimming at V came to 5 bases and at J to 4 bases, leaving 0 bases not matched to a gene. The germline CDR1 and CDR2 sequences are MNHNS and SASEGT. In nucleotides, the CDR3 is TGTGCCAGCAGTCTAGCGGGAGGGTACGAGCAGTACTTC. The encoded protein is CASSLAGGYEQYF.

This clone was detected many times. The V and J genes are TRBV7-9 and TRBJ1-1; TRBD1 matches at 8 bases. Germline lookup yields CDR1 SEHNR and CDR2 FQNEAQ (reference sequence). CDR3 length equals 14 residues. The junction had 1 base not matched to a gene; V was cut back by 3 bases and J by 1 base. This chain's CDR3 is CASSLGQENTEAFF. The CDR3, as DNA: TGTGCCAGCAGCTTGGGACAGGAGAACACTGAAGCTTTCTTT.